The sequence of this TCR beta chain was determined in a study of beta chain features in type 1 diabetes. The overall study: Examination of sorted cells across all samples involved around 99 million cells. Study conclusions and caveats: Short templates might get an advantage during PCR, and this would be equal in patients and controls.

V lost 2 bases to trimming and J lost 3 bases, with 13 bases between them. Germline-derived CDR1 and CDR2 are MNHEY and SVGAGI. This CDR3 is built from 15 residues. Regarding this clone: Its antigen is still unknown.

The entirety of the isolated RNA underwent reverse transcription, so expressed TCRB transcripts were sequenced. The protocol was immunoSEQ multiplex PCR, while the TCRdb copy is restricted to in-frame clones and leaves out a portion. The sample consists of around 200,000 clones, about an eighth of them appearing once. Sequenced: central memory CD4+ T cells from blood. The clonotype comes from a woman younger than 35 in good health. V gene TRBV6-5 combines with J gene TRBJ1-2; possibly TRBD1 for D (6 bases). CDR3 loop: CASSYAPGAHYGYTF. As DNA, the CDR3 is TGTGCCAGCAGTTACGCTCCAGGGGCCCACTATGGCTACACCTTC.